These 27 T cell receptor beta chains share one sample of origin, sequenced in a study of post-analysis software for immune sequencing data. The study, taken as a whole, reports: The five TRBV segments detected at higher frequency in patients than in controls included TRBV5-6, TRBV5-1 and TRBV20-1.

The TCR beta cDNA libraries contained unique molecular identifiers. TCRdb processed the PCR reads anew with MiXCR; each CDR3 protein has one entry. The repertoire holds about 770,000 distinct CDR3 sequences, with 46% as singletons. Their antigens are not known. What was sequenced was blood. The receptor source for this set is a girl between 10 and 17 years old with multiple sclerosis.

This clonotype was detected many times. The chain has TRBV11-2 and TRBJ2-1; TRBD2 is a possible D gene (5 bases). The CDR3 extends over 12 amino acids. Germline-derived CDR1 and CDR2 are SGHAT and FQNNGV. V was pared by 3 bases and J by 10 bases, with 10 bases between. As DNA, the CDR3 is TGTGCCAGCAGCTTGCCCGGGAAAGAGCAGTTCTTC. Its protein is CASSLPGKEQFF.

The rearrangement joins TRBV5-1 to TRBJ2-5; a weak D match, TRBD2 (6 bases). Near its end, the DNA agrees better with TRBJ2-7, so the J call may be wrong. Germline V gene lookup returns CDR1 SGHRS and CDR2 YFSETQ. The CDR3 is 15 residues long. This CDR3 reads CASSLAPTGVNEQYF. The CDR3 DNA is TGCGCCAGCAGCTTGGCCCCTACGGGGGTAAACGAGCAGTACTTC.

This clonotype appeared a few times. This chain joins TRBV5-1 and TRBJ2-7; 7 bases line up with TRBD2. The CDR3 runs 14 residues. Looked up from germline, CDR1 is SGHRS and CDR2 is YFSETQ. The trim removed 4 bases at V and 7 bases at J, leaving 11 bases unmatched. The CDR3 sequence is CASSPLAFWEEQYF. In nucleotides, the CDR3 is TGCGCCAGCAGCCCACTAGCGTTCTGGGAGGAGCAGTACTTC.

V usage is TRBV20-1 and J usage is TRBJ2-6; D is unclear. This CDR3 is built from 20 residues. Looked up from germline, CDR1 is DFQATT and CDR2 is SNEGSKA (reference sequence). The V end lost 1 base, the J end lost 0 bases, and 22 bases lay between the germline ends. In nucleotides, the CDR3 is TGCAGTGCTAGAGTGCCCCCTGGCCCCGGGCCCCACTCTGGGGCCAACGTCCTGACTTTC. Its translation is CSARVPPGPGPHSGANVLTF.

V is TRBV29-1 and J is TRBJ2-5; D gene unclear. CDR1 and CDR2 (germline): SQVTM, ANQGSEA. This CDR3 is built from 12 residues. The ends were cut back, 4 bases at V and 5 bases at J, with 11 bases in the middle. The CDR3, as DNA: TGCAGCGTTGTACTCCCCCAGGAGACCCAGTACTTC. Its protein is CSVVLPQETQYF.

This clonotype has just a few counts. This chain connects TRBV9 to TRBJ1-2; D gene ambiguous. Trimming stripped 4 bases from V and 8 bases from J, with 18 bases between. This CDR3 is 14 amino acids long. Germline V lookup: CDR1 SGDLS, CDR2 YYNGEE. The CDR3 is CASSQGSGLGGYTF. CDR3 sequence (DNA): TGTGCCAGCAGCCAAGGGTCTGGCTTGGGAGGCTACACCTTC. The variable domain in full, completed from reference TRBV9 and TRBJ1-2, reads DSGVTQTPKHLITATGQRVTLRCSPRSGDLSVYWYQQSLDQGLQFLIQYYNGEERAKGNILERFSAQQFPDLHSELNLSSLELGDSALYFCASSQGSGLGGYTFGSGTRLTVV.

The V and J genes are TRBV20-1 and TRBJ2-3; TRBD2 matches 10 bases. The V gene end was trimmed by 5 bases and the J gene end by 4 bases; junction bases not matched to a gene: 21. This CDR3 is 19 amino acids long. From germline, CDR1 is DFQATT and CDR2 SNEGSKA (reference sequence). Written as DNA, the CDR3 is TGCAGTGCTGAGGTCCGGCCTAGCGGGAGTGTGATACGCGCAGATACGCAGTATTTT. Translated: CSAEVRPSGSVIRADTQYF.

The chain joins TRBV2 to TRBJ1-1; D is possibly TRBD1 (5 bases). The CDR3 is made up of 13 amino acids. V lost 10 bases to trimming and J lost 5 bases, with 17 bases between them. Germline V CDR1 and CDR2: SNHLY, FYNNEI. The CDR3: CATDGGLWTEAFF. The CDR3 DNA reads TGTGCCACCGACGGGGGTTTATGGACTGAAGCTTTCTTT.

V gene TRBV20-1 combines with J gene TRBJ1-1; TRBD1 aligns across 9 bases. The CDR3 has 13 residues. V was pared by 6 bases and J by 3 bases, with 5 bases of the junction left unmatched. The V gene's germline CDR1 is DFQATT and CDR2 SNEGSKA (reference sequence). CDR3 region: CSARRDRDTEAFF. Written as DNA, the CDR3 is TGCAGTGCCCGGAGGGACAGGGACACTGAAGCTTTCTTT.

The CDR3 DNA follows: TGCAGTGCTAGAGACCCGGACAGCTACGAGCAGTACTTC. This gives the protein CSARDPDSYEQYF. The chain recombines TRBV20-1 with TRBJ2-4, with a possible D match to TRBD1 (6 bases). The J call is uncertain, as TRBJ2-7 better fits the DNA end. Germline V gives CDR1 DFQATT, CDR2 SNEGSKA (reference sequence). This CDR3 has 13 residues.

V usage is TRBV11-2 and J usage is TRBJ2-6; TRBD1 might be the D (6 bases). Germline V gene sequence: CDR1 SGHAT, CDR2 FQNNGV. This CDR3 region has 15 residues. Deletions cut 5 bases from V and 4 bases from J, with 12 bases between. CDR3 amino acids: CASSAGQPGANVLTF. The CDR3 DNA sequence: TGTGCCAGCAGCGCCGGACAGCCCGGGGCCAACGTCCTGACTTTC.

This clonotype was found once. A junction end diverges from the germline sequence, so it may reflect a read error. The rearrangement joins TRBV4-2 to TRBJ2-3, with 10 nucleotides matching TRBD1. Germline CDR1 LGHNA, CDR2 YNFKEQ. This CDR3 is 16 amino acids long. CDR3 residues: CTSSQADRGLTDTQYF. The CDR3 bases are TGTACCAGCAGCCAGGCCGACAGGGGGCTTACAGATACGCAGTATTTT.

The genes are TRBV25-1 and TRBJ1-2; D gene uncertain. CDR1 and CDR2 (germline): MGHDK, SYGVNS. With 2 bases removed from V and 9 bases from J, the gap between germline ends came to 7 bases. The CDR3 consists of 11 residues. CDR3 in amino acids: CASSELYSYTF. The CDR3 DNA is TGTGCCAGCAGTGAACTTTATAGCTACACCTTC.

The rearrangement uses TRBV3-1 and TRBJ1-5; D uncertain. The V and J ends lost 2 bases and 5 bases respectively, with 7 bases between them. This CDR3 contains 13 residues. The germline gives CDR1 LGHDT, CDR2 YNNKEL (reference sequence). CDR3 bases: TGTGCCAGCAGCCAATTCGTGGATCAGCCCCAGCATTTT. Translating it yields CASSQFVDQPQHF.

J is TRBJ2-1 and V is TRBV7-2, with a possible D match to TRBD2 (6 bases). Germline lookup yields CDR1 SGHTA and CDR2 FQGNSA. V dropped 6 bases and J dropped 7 bases, with 22 bases sitting between them. The CDR3 covers 16 residues. CDR3 DNA sequence: TGTGCCAGCAGTCGAGTGGTGATAGCGGTTTCTAATGAGCAGTTCTTC. The encoded protein is CASSRVVIAVSNEQFF.

V gene TRBV30 combines with J gene TRBJ1-2; TRBD1 matches at 7 bases. V dropped 5 bases and J dropped 8; count of bases not matched to a gene: 2. This CDR3 spans 10 amino acids. Germline V gene lookup returns CDR1 GTSNPN and CDR2 SVGIG (reference sequence). CDR3 loop: CAWGTVGYTF. In DNA, the CDR3 is TGTGCCTGGGGGACAGTCGGCTACACCTTC.

The J gene is TRBJ2-3, the V gene TRBV11-2; D is possibly TRBD2 (6 bases). Trimming removed 2 bases from V and 3 bases from J, with 15 bases in between. CDR1 is SGHAT and CDR2 is FQNNGV in the germline V gene. This CDR3 has 16 residues. CDR3 nucleotides: TGTGCCAGCAGCTTATACTTAGGGAGGAGGACAGATACGCAGTATTTT. This sequence encodes CASSLYLGRRTDTQYF.

As concerns this clonotype: This may stem from a read error, because a much larger clone lies one nucleotide away. The chain combines TRBV9 with TRBJ2-3; 7 positions match TRBD2. Germline loops: CDR1 SGDLS, CDR2 YYNGEE. The CDR3 has 16 residues. Written as DNA, the CDR3 is TGTGTCAGCAGCGTAGCAGTAAGCGGGACGTCAGATACGCAGTATTTT. Its protein product is CVSSVAVSGTSDTQYF. The full variable domain, in which reference TRBV9 and TRBJ2-3 provide the parts outside the CDR3, is DSGVTQTPKHLITATGQRVTLRCSPRSGDLSVYWYQQSLDQGLQFLIQYYNGEERAKGNILERFSAQQFPDLHSELNLSSLELGDSALYFCVSSVAVSGTSDTQYFGPGTRLTVL.

V is TRBV7-9 and J is TRBJ2-1; 7 bases align to TRBD1. Unmatched junction bases numbered 9, after V lost 4 bases and J lost 3 bases. Germline CDR1 reads SEHNR; CDR2 reads FQNEAQ (reference sequence). This CDR3 has 16 residues. CDR3 in DNA: TGTGCCAGCAGCTCCACGGACCGGGACAGCTACAATGAGCAGTTCTTC. Translating it yields CASSSTDRDSYNEQFF. Complete variable domain (other parts from reference TRBV7-9 and TRBJ2-1): DTGVSQNPRHKITKRGQNVTFRCDPISEHNRLYWYRQTLGQGPEFLTYFQNEAQLEKSRLLSDRFSAERPKGSFSTLEIQRTEQGDSAMYLCASSSTDRDSYNEQFFGPGTRLTVL.

This chain joins TRBV30 and TRBJ2-5, with D possibly matching TRBD2 (5 bases). Germline V gene lookup returns CDR1 GTSNPN and CDR2 SVGIG (reference sequence). The CDR3 sequence is 12 residues long. V was pared by 2 bases and J by 5 bases, with 9 bases between. The CDR3 bases are TGTGCCTGGAGTCCTCGGAGGGAGACCCAGTACTTC. Translated: CAWSPRRETQYF.

V usage is TRBV6-6 and J usage is TRBJ1-1, with D possibly TRBD1 on 5 matching bases. This CDR3 spans 13 amino acids. V lost 11 bases, J lost 1 base, and 14 bases lay in between. CDR1 is MNHNY and CDR2 is SVGAGI in the germline V gene (reference sequence). CDR3: CAGTAGTNTEAFF. The CDR3 bases are TGTGCCGGCACCGCCGGGACGAACACTGAAGCTTTCTTT.

Only a few counts were recorded for this clonotype. CDR3 residues: CSASRTSGSVGETQYF. The CDR3, as DNA: TGCAGTGCTTCCAGGACTAGCGGGAGTGTCGGAGAGACCCAGTACTTC. V and J are TRBV20-1 and TRBJ2-4; 13 bases agree with TRBD2. The J call may be incorrect, as the DNA end agrees better with TRBJ2-5. Per the germline V gene, CDR1 is DFQATT and CDR2 is SNEGSKA (reference sequence). The CDR3 consists of 16 residues.

The genes are TRBV10-1 and TRBJ2-7; D is undetermined. The CDR3 runs 14 residues. Germline lookup yields CDR1 WNHNN and CDR2 SYGVQD (reference sequence). Trimming took 2 bases from V and 2 from J, leaving 10 bases between them. CDR3 DNA: TGCGCCAGCAGTGAGAATCTGGGCCCCTACGAGCAGTACTTC. Protein sequence: CASSENLGPYEQYF.

The V call is TRBV20-1, the J call TRBJ2-5; D is possibly TRBD1 or TRBD2 (7 bases each). The CDR3 has 15 amino acids. The V end was cut by 0 bases, the J end by 5 bases, with 16 bases between. CDR1 and CDR2 from the germline V gene are DFQATT and SNEGSKA (reference sequence). The DNA of the CDR3 is TGCAGTGCTAGAGATAGACAGGGAGGGTTGGAGACCCAGTACTTC. It encodes CSARDRQGGLETQYF.

Only a few counts were recorded for this clonotype. This chain connects TRBV20-1 to TRBJ2-2, with 12 bases that match TRBD2. V trimming: 7 bases; J trimming: 4 bases; junction bases outside the gene matches: 10. From germline, CDR1 is DFQATT and CDR2 SNEGSKA (reference sequence). CDR3 size: 16 residues. The CDR3 is CSVASGRGPATGELFF. Here the CDR3 DNA reads TGCAGTGTGGCTAGCGGGAGGGGGCCCGCCACCGGGGAGCTGTTTTTT.

The CDR3 region is CASRWGRQGSYEQYF. CDR3 in DNA: TGTGCCAGCAGATGGGGGAGACAGGGGAGCTACGAGCAGTACTTC. V is TRBV6-5 and J is TRBJ2-7; 8 positions match TRBD1. Germline V CDR1 and CDR2: MNHEY, SVGAGI. CDR3 length: 15 amino acids. Trimming at V came to 6 bases and at J to 3 bases, leaving 10 bases not matched to a gene.

This clonotype has just a few counts. The rearrangement links TRBV7-2 to TRBJ2-3; D gene uncertain. V gave up 5 bases and J gave up 7 bases, with 10 bases separating them. This CDR3 spans 12 amino acids. Germline values: CDR1 SGHTA, CDR2 FQGNSA. This chain's CDR3 is CASSGVKNTQYF. CDR3 coding DNA: TGTGCCAGCAGCGGAGTAAAGAATACGCAGTATTTT.